This T cell receptor beta chain is from a study of blood T cell repertoires in COVID-19. Study context: PBMCs, B-cell-depleted T cells, or T cells were the source of the cDNA or gDNA that made up the material.

Original data processing: The authors estimated nucleated cell counts from reference gene primer amplification. Profiled with immunoSEQ multiplex PCR; TCRdb holds only in-frame clones, not every one. The DNA gave D and trimming, while V, J and clone size come from that table. The sample has 250,000 or so clones; over 70% are singletons. Enrolled through a virtual design, the participants were between roughly 18 and 100 years of age and came from around 25 US areas. All exposed participants met a person with COVID-19 within 2 weeks before entering the study. Sequenced sample: PBMCs or T cells enriched from blood (not recorded which). This clonotype was sampled from a woman in her forties who had been exposed to COVID-19.

CDR3 amino acids: CAWSRGTSGFVHEQFF. DNA of the CDR3: TGTGCCTGGAGCCGCGGGACTAGCGGGTTTGTCCATGAGCAGTTCTTC. The chain employs TRBV30 and TRBJ2-1, with 12 bases that match TRBD2. With V trimmed by 3 bases and J by 8 bases, 11 bases remained unmatched. There are 16 residues in the CDR3. The V gene's germline CDR1 is GTSNPN and CDR2 SVGIG (reference sequence).